Listed below are T cell receptor beta chains from one sample, sequenced in a study of T cells in narcolepsy. Only in-frame clones appear in the TCRdb table, and some are missing; sequencing was by immunoSEQ multiplex PCR. The sample includes tens of thousands of clones, around 79% of them seen just once. The sequenced sample was CD45RA- memory CD4+ T cells from PBMCs. The receptors come from a human donor with narcolepsy. Each CDR3 is given with its conserved first and last residue. D genes are given only for firm matches. Clone size is shown for a subset of rows, as once, few, many or a class of expanded clone.

>TRBV4-3|TRBJ2-1|TRBD2|.
CASSPSRTSGSNSAYNEQFF
TGCGCCAGCAGCCCCAGCAGGACTAGCGGGAGTAATAGCGCCTACAATGAGCAGTTCTTC
>TRBV13|TRBJ1-6|.|.
CASSLTTGTENSPLHF
TGTGCCAGCAGCTTAACCACCGGGACGGAGAATTCACCCCTCCACTTT
>TRBV9|TRBJ2-2|TRBD2|once
CASSWTSGPTGELFF
TGTGCCAGCAGCTGGACTAGCGGGCCTACCGGGGAGCTGTTTTTT
>TRBV6-1|TRBJ1-5|TRBD1|.
CASRIDRVVQPQHF
TGTGCCAGCAGGATCGACAGGGTAGTTCAGCCCCAGCATTTT
>TRBV5-1|TRBJ2-7|TRBD1|.
CASSFGTGSFRNEQYF
TGCGCCAGCAGCTTCGGGACAGGCTCCTTTCGGAACGAGCAGTACTTC
>TRBV6-5|TRBJ1-2|TRBD1|.
CASRTGTAPRGYTF
TGTGCCAGCAGGACAGGGACTGCCCCTAGGGGCTACACCTTC
>TRBV10-3|TRBJ2-1|TRBD2|.
CAITKGSGRGGEQFF
TGTGCCATCACTAAGGGGAGCGGGAGAGGGGGTGAGCAGTTCTTC
>TRBV6-1|TRBJ2-7|.|.
CASRDRASYEQYF
TGTGCCAGCAGGGATCGGGCATCCTACGAGCAGTACTTC
>TRBV5-1|TRBJ2-5|TRBD1|once
CASRPKDREVETQYF
TGCGCCAGCAGGCCAAAAGACAGGGAAGTGGAGACCCAGTACTTC
>TRBV6-5|TRBJ1-4|TRBD1|.
CASSYIVGTGHEKLFF
TGTGCCAGCAGTTACATAGTCGGGACAGGGCATGAAAAACTGTTTTTT
>TRBV9|TRBJ1-1|TRBD1|few
CASSPLTGPRTEAFF
TGTGCCAGCAGCCCATTGACAGGGCCGAGGACTGAAGCTTTCTTT
>TRBV21-1|TRBJ2-7|.|few
CAGVGRVGYEQYF
TGTGCCGGGGTCGGCAGGGTAGGCTACGAGCAGTACTTC
>TRBV2|TRBJ1-5|TRBD1|.
CASRRGVRGNQPQHF
TGTGCCAGCAGGAGGGGGGTCAGGGGGAATCAGCCCCAGCATTTT
>TRBV7-9|TRBJ2-3|.|.
CASSREVSTDTQYF
TGTGCCAGCAGCCGAGAAGTTTCGACAGATACGCAGTATTTT
>TRBV11-2|TRBJ2-1|.|.
CASRVVTGGAYNEQFF
TGTGCCAGCAGAGTGGTGACAGGAGGGGCCTACAATGAGCAGTTCTTC
>TRBV29-1|TRBJ1-2|TRBD1|.
CSVETGFGGYTF
TGCAGCGTTGAGACAGGGTTTGGGGGCTACACCTTC
>TRBV18|TRBJ1-1|.|few
CASSSGSDSEAFF
TGTGCCAGCTCATCAGGCTCGGACAGTGAAGCTTTCTTT
>TRBV6-1|TRBJ1-1|.|.
CASSEYLYTEAFF
TGTGCCAGCAGTGAATATCTGTACACTGAAGCTTTCTTT
>TRBV5-1|TRBJ2-1|TRBD2|.
CASSSSAGLTPGVF
TGCGCCAGCAGCTCATCAGCGGGATTGACTCCCGGGGTCTTC
>TRBV6-6|TRBJ2-7|.|once
CASSSSRGDYEQYF
TGTGCCAGCAGTTCCTCCAGGGGAGATTACGAGCAGTACTTC
>TRBV11-2|TRBJ2-7|TRBD2|.
CASSLGTIAGGLYEQYF
TGTGCCAGCAGCTTAGGGACCATAGCGGGAGGGCTCTACGAGCAGTACTTC
>TRBV28|TRBJ2-2|.|.
CASSFGQLELFF
TGTGCCAGCAGTTTCGGACAGTTGGAGCTGTTTTTT
>TRBV6-5|TRBJ2-7|.|.
CASRSDPGREQYF
TGTGCCAGCAGATCAGACCCGGGCCGCGAGCAGTACTTC
>TRBV19|TRBJ2-1|TRBD2|.
CASSPTSGRYNEQFF
TGTGCCAGTAGTCCTACTAGCGGGAGGTACAATGAGCAGTTCTTC
>TRBV7-9|TRBJ2-5|.|.
CASSYLDFIEETQYF
TGTGCCAGCAGCTACTTGGACTTTATTGAAGAGACCCAGTACTTC
>TRBV11-2|TRBJ1-5|.|.
CASSLAGSSHPQHF
TGTGCCAGCAGCTTAGCGGGTTCTAGTCACCCCCAGCATTTT
>TRBV7-7|TRBJ2-2|.|.
CASSFLGVGRLNTGELFF
TGTGCTAGCAGCTTCCTCGGGGTTGGGCGACTGAACACCGGGGAGCTGTTTTTT
>TRBV11-2|TRBJ2-7|.|.
CASSSPQPYEQYF
TGTGCCAGCAGCTCCCCCCAACCTTACGAGCAGTACTTC
>TRBV9|TRBJ2-5|TRBD2|.
CASSVGVAGNPRESQYF
TGTGCCAGCAGCGTAGGGGTAGCGGGGAACCCAAGAGAGTCCCAGTACTTC
>TRBV9|TRBJ1-5|.|.
CASSVGQDHNQPQHF
TGTGCCAGCAGCGTAGGGCAGGACCATAATCAGCCCCAGCATTTT
>TRBV19|TRBJ1-5|TRBD1|.
CASSIRDRGYDRPQHF
TGTGCCAGTAGTATCCGGGACAGGGGATATGATCGGCCCCAGCATTTT
>TRBV5-1|TRBJ2-3|.|.
CASSSLAGTDTQYF
TGCGCCAGCAGCTCCCTCGCGGGTACAGATACGCAGTATTTT
>TRBV15|TRBJ2-3|TRBD2|few
CATSRELAGLGDTQYF
TGTGCCACCAGCAGAGAACTAGCGGGGTTGGGAGATACGCAGTATTTT